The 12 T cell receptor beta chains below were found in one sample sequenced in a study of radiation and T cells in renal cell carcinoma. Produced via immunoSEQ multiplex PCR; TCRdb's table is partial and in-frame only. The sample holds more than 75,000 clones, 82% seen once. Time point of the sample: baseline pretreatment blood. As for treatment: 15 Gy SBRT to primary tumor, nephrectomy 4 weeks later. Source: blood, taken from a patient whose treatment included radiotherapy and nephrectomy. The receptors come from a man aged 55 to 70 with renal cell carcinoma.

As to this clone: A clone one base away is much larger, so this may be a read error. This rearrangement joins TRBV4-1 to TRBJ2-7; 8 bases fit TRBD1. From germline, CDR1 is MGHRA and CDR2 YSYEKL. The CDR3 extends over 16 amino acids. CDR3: CASGQTAVRGPVEQYF. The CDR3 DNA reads TGCGCCAGCGGCCAGACGGCGGTCAGGGGGCCGGTCGAGCAGTACTTC.

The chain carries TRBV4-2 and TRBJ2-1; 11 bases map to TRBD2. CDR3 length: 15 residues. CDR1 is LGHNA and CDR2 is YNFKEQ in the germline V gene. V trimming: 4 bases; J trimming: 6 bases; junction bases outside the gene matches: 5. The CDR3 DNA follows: TGTGCCAGCAGCCGAGAGACTAGCGGGATCAATGAGCAGTTCTTC. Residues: CASSRETSGINEQFF.

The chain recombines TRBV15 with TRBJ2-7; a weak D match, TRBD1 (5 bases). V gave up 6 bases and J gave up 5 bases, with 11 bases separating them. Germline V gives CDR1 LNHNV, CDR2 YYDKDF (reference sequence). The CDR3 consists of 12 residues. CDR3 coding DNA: TGTGCCACCAGAGGAAGGGGCCACGAGCAGTACTTC. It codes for CATRGRGHEQYF.

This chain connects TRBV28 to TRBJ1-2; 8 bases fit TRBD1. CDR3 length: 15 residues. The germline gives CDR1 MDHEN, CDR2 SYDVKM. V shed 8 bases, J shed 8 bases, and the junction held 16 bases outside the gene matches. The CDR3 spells CASGEILETGEGYTF. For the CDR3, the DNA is TGTGCCAGCGGGGAGATCCTAGAGACAGGGGAAGGCTACACCTTC.

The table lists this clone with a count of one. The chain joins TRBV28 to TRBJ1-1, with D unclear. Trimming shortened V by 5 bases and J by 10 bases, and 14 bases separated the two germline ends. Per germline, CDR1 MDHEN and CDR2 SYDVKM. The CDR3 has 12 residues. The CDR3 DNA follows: TGTGCCAGCAGTCTCCCGCCCCGGGGAGCTTTCTTT. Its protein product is CASSLPPRGAFF.

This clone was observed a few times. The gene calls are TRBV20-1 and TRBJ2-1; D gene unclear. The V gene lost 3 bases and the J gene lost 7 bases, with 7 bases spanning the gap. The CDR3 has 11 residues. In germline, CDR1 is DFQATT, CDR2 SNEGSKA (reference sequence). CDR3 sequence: CSASSGNEQFF. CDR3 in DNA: TGCAGTGCTAGTTCCGGGAATGAGCAGTTCTTC.

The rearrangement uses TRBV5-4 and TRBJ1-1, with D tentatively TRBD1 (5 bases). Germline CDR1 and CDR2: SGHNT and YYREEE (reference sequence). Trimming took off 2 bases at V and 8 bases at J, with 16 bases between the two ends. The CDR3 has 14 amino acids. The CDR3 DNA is TGTGCCAGCAGCTTCGGCACGCCGACAGAAGAAGCTTTCTTT. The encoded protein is CASSFGTPTEEAFF.

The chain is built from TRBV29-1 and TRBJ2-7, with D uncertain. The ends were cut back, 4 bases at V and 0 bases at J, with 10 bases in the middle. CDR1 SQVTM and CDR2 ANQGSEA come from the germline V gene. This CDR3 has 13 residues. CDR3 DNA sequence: TGCAGCGTTGGCCGGACGGGCTCCTACGAGCAGTACTTC. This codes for CSVGRTGSYEQYF.

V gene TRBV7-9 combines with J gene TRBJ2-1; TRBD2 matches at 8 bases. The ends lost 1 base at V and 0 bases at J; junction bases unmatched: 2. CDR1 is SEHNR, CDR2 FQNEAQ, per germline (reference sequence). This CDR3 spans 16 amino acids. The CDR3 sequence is CASSLVGLASYNEQFF. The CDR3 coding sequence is TGTGCCAGCAGCTTAGTCGGACTAGCCTCCTACAATGAGCAGTTCTTC.

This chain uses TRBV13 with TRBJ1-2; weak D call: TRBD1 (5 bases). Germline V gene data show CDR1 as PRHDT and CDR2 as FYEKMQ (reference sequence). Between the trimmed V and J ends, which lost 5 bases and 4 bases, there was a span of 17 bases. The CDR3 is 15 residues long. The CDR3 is CASSTREGRVYGYTF. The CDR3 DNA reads TGTGCCAGCAGCACCAGGGAGGGTCGGGTCTATGGCTACACCTTC.

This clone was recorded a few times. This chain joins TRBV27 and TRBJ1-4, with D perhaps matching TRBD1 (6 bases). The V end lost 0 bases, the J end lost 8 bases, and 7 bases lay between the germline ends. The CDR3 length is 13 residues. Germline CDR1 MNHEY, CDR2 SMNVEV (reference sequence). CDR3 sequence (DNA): TGTGCCAGCAGTTTATCTAGGGGGGAAAAACTGTTTTTT. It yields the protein CASSLSRGEKLFF.

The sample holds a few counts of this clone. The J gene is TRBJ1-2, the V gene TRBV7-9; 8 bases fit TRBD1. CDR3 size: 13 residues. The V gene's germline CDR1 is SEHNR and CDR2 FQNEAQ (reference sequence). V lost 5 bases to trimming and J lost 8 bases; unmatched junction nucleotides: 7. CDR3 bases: TGTGCCAGCAGCCCCGGACAGGGTTTGGGCTACACCTTC. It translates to CASSPGQGLGYTF.